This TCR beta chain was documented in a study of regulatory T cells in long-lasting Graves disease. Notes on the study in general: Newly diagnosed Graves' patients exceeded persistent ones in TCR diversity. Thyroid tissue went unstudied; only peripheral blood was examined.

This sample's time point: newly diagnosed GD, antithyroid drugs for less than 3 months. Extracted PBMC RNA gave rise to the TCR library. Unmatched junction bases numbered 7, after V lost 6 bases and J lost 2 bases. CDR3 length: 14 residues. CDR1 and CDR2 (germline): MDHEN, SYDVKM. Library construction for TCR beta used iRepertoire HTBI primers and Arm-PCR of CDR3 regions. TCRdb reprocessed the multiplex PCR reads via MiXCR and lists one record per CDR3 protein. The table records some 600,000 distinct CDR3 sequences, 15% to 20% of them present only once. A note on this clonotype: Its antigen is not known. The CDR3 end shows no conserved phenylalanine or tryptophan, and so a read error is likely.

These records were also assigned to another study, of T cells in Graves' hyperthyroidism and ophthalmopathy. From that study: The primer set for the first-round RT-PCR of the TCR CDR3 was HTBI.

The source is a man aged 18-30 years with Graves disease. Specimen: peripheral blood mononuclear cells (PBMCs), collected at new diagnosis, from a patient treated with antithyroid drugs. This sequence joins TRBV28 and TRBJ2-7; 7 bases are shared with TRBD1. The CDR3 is CASRPGTATYEQYS. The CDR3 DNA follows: TGTGCCAGCAGGCCCGGGACAGCTACCTACGAGCAGTACTCC.